This TCR beta chain was captured in a study of Ad26.COV2.S vaccination and SARS-CoV-2 variants. As for the study in general: In the COV1001 trial, the donor was in the Ad26.COV2.S arm. General study points: Similar non-spike TCR breadth was seen in vaccine and placebo recipients. Post-vaccination spike-specific CD8+ and CD4+ T cell responses reportedly had substantial breadth.

Clones were read by immunoSEQ multiplex PCR, and TCRdb kept only the in-frame ones, dropping some. Counted here are 250,000 or so clones, roughly 87% occurring once; the ten biggest clones make up 2.5% to 3.5%. Worth noting for this clone: Antigen: not known.

The CDR3 has 15 residues. Germline V gene sequence: CDR1 KGHSH, CDR2 LQKENI. Trimming took 3 bases from V and 7 from J; bases not matched to a gene: 8. The sample's treatment: about 20 received Ad26.COV2.S at low or high dose, single or two shots; several received placebo; per-sample allocation not given. Sample collection was performed on day 63 after the first vaccine or placebo injection. An adult aged 18-55 years in Boston served as the donor. This TCR was sampled from a person between 18 and 59 years old who received the Ad26.COV2.S COVID-19 vaccine or a placebo. The rearrangement uses TRBV18 and TRBJ1-4, with 7 bases matching TRBD1. Here the sequenced sample was peripheral blood, taken in a trial of Ad26.COV2.S vaccine versus placebo. This CDR3 is CASSPYRGGGEKLFF. CDR3 DNA: TGTGCCAGCTCACCCTACAGGGGCGGGGGTGAAAAACTGTTTTTT.